Listed below are T cell receptor beta chains from one sample, sequenced in a study of human T cells and chemical hapten exposure. Each CDR3 protein is one row after TCRdb ran MiXCR on the RACE reads. The table lists 150,000 to 200,000 distinct CDR3 sequences, more than 20% of them singletons. The starting material was whole blood, obtained in connection with sensitization to the hapten diphenylcyclopropenone (DPC). Every receptor here comes from a woman aged 40 to 50 with alopecia areata. Some clones in this sample may be carry-over from other donors' samples. Both conserved end residues are trimmed from each CDR3.

TRBV6-6	TRBJ2-7	ASSDSAYEQY
TRBV9	TRBJ2-3	ASSLGATTAQDTQY
TRBV20-1	TRBJ2-7	SATPPVSGSLYEQY
TRBV29-1	TRBJ1-1	SVDSLNTEAF
TRBV27	TRBJ1-5	ASSLIRNQPQH
TRBV4-1	TRBJ2-3	ASSQTGQGGVSTDTQY
TRBV6-5	TRBJ2-1	ASSYLASGRAGEQF
TRBV7-2	TRBJ1-6	ASSLVGGSYNSPLH
TRBV28	TRBJ2-2	ASTKTSGRVNTGELF
TRBV4-2	TRBJ2-7	ASSQVAGVTDEQY
TRBV11-2	TRBJ2-1	ASSLEGHNEQF
TRBV6-1	TRBJ2-5	ASSELGPQETQY
TRBV5-1	TRBJ2-1	ASSPEASLYYNEQF
TRBV4-3	TRBJ2-7	ASSRTSGSLDEQY
TRBV7-8	TRBJ2-1	ASSSLSHNEQF
TRBV5-1	TRBJ2-1	ASSLISGGYNEQF
TRBV29-1	TRBJ2-5	SVEVQETQY
TRBV3-1	TRBJ1-5	ASSQGNGPLWPQH
TRBV9	TRBJ2-1	ASSVDSSPLGQF
TRBV12-3/TRBV12-4	TRBJ2-5	ASRTQNQETQY
TRBV28	TRBJ2-7	ASSFIVQGGGEQY
TRBV24-1	TRBJ2-5	ATGYQETQY
TRBV7-2	TRBJ2-1	ASSLGGSQF
TRBV28	TRBJ1-3	ASSLSQGSGNTIY
TRBV7-2	TRBJ2-1	ASSQFRGNNEQF
TRBV29-1	TRBJ1-5	SVAEGAHQPQH
TRBV29-1	TRBJ2-3	SVDGDTQY
TRBV4-3	TRBJ2-2	ASSQDGGGTGELF
TRBV3-1	TRBJ1-2	ASSQAGGGYT
TRBV19	TRBJ2-7	ASSNPGTSGYEQY
TRBV29-1	TRBJ2-2	SVLLAGGTPGELF
TRBV3-1	TRBJ1-1	ASSQARRRAEAF
TRBV12-3/TRBV12-4	TRBJ2-3	ASSPTGGSTDTQY
TRBV4-2	TRBJ2-5	ASSPAQRSETQY
TRBV6-2/TRBV6-3	TRBJ1-5	ASSSHGQASNQPQH
TRBV6-5	TRBJ1-5	ASSYSRNQPQH
TRBV6-2/TRBV6-3	TRBJ2-1	ASSYRPTSGSSF
TRBV24-1	TRBJ1-5	ATSEGSGNQPQH
TRBV9	TRBJ2-5	ASSVELGRLETQY
TRBV18	TRBJ2-3	ASSPRAGGVDTQY
TRBV9	TRBJ2-5	ASSVEASQETQY
TRBV6-1	TRBJ2-5	ASKRGTSGMETQY
TRBV28	TRBJ1-6	ASSSFPPLH
TRBV5-1	TRBJ2-3	ASSLAAGQTTDTQY